These T cell receptor beta chains were read from a single sample in a study of CD8 T cells in ankylosing spondylitis. From the 5' RACE reads, TCRdb called clonotypes with MiXCR, one entry per CDR3 protein. The data show approximately 220,000 distinct CDR3 sequences, with more than 9% seen just once and under 25% held by the top ten. Sample: blood, either unsorted or a sorted T cell fraction (not recorded which). These receptor sequences come from a male donor with ankylosing spondylitis or in good health (not recorded which). The CDR3 runs from the conserved cysteine through the conserved F or W. A D gene is named only where the DNA matches it firmly. Size is omitted from some rows. Given values are once, few, many or a class for expanded clones.

J gene: TRBJ2-5; V gene: TRBV28; D gene: NA; clone size: many; CDR3 DNA: TGTGCCAGCAGTCCAGGGGAGCCCCAGTACTTC; CDR3 protein: CASSPGEPQYF
J gene: TRBJ1-4; V gene: TRBV9; D gene: TRBD1; clone size: few; CDR3 DNA: TGTGCCAGCAGCGAGGAACAGGGGGCTAATGAAAAACTGTTTTTT; CDR3 protein: CASSEEQGANEKLFF
J gene: TRBJ1-5; V gene: TRBV5-1; D gene: NA; clone size: many; CDR3 DNA: TGCGCCAGCAGCTTGGACAGCACAGATCAGCCCCAGCATTTT; CDR3 protein: CASSLDSTDQPQHF
J gene: TRBJ1-2; V gene: TRBV6-5; D gene: TRBD1; clone size: many; CDR3 DNA: TGTGCCAGCAGTTCCCGAGGGGGCCATACTGGCTACACCTTC; CDR3 protein: CASSSRGGHTGYTF
J gene: TRBJ2-3; V gene: TRBV5-6; D gene: NA; clone size: many; CDR3 DNA: TGTGCCAGCAGCTTCAGAACGGGGGTCACAGATACGCAGTATTTT; CDR3 protein: CASSFRTGVTDTQYF
J gene: TRBJ2-1; V gene: TRBV3-1; D gene: TRBD2; clone size: few; CDR3 DNA: TGTGCCAGCAGCCAACTAGCGGGGGGTGAGCAGTTCTTC; CDR3 protein: CASSQLAGGEQFF
J gene: TRBJ2-6; V gene: TRBV9; D gene: NA; clone size: many; CDR3 DNA: TGTGCCAGCAGCGTAGCGGGGCTGTCGGACGGGGCCAACGTCCTGACTTTC; CDR3 protein: CASSVAGLSDGANVLTF
J gene: TRBJ1-2; V gene: TRBV15; D gene: NA; clone size: many; CDR3 DNA: TGTGCCACCAGCAGAGGAGTGGGCTACACCTTC; CDR3 protein: CATSRGVGYTF
J gene: TRBJ2-7; V gene: TRBV19; D gene: NA; clone size: few; CDR3 DNA: TGTGCCAGTAGTACCCGGGACGGCTCCTACGAGCAGTACTTC; CDR3 protein: CASSTRDGSYEQYF
J gene: TRBJ2-3; V gene: TRBV2; D gene: TRBD2; clone size: many; CDR3 DNA: TGTGCCAGCAGCCCTGCTAGCGGGGGGGTTAGTACGCAGTATTTT; CDR3 protein: CASSPASGGVSTQYF
J gene: TRBJ2-2; V gene: TRBV24-1; D gene: NA; clone size: NA; CDR3 DNA: TGTGCCACCAGTGATTTGCACGGTGAGAACACCGGGGAGCTGTTTTTT; CDR3 protein: CATSDLHGENTGELFF
J gene: TRBJ2-5; V gene: TRBV27; D gene: NA; clone size: many; CDR3 DNA: TGTGCCAGCAGTTTTTCCGGGGAAGGAGAGACCCAGTACTTC; CDR3 protein: CASSFSGEGETQYF
J gene: TRBJ2-1; V gene: TRBV20-1; D gene: TRBD1; clone size: NA; CDR3 DNA: TGCAGTGCTACCCAAACAGGGGAAGTACGGGAGCAGTTCTTC; CDR3 protein: CSATQTGEVREQFF
J gene: TRBJ1-5; V gene: TRBV19; D gene: NA; clone size: NA; CDR3 DNA: TGTGCCAGTACAGGGATAAGGAGCAATCAGCCCCAGCATTTT; CDR3 protein: CASTGIRSNQPQHF
J gene: TRBJ1-2; V gene: TRBV12-3/TRBV12-4; D gene: TRBD1; clone size: many; CDR3 DNA: TGTGCCAGCAGTCTCCGGGACAGGGGGGGTTATGGCTACACCTTC; CDR3 protein: CASSLRDRGGYGYTF
J gene: TRBJ1-2; V gene: TRBV10-3; D gene: NA; clone size: many; CDR3 DNA: TGTGCCATCAGAGAAATTAACTATGGCTACACCTTC; CDR3 protein: CAIREINYGYTF
J gene: TRBJ2-1; V gene: TRBV20-1; D gene: NA; clone size: many; CDR3 DNA: TGCAGTGCTATTCCAGCGGACTACTACAATGAGCAGTTCTTC; CDR3 protein: CSAIPADYYNEQFF
J gene: TRBJ1-1; V gene: TRBV29-1; D gene: NA; clone size: many; CDR3 DNA: TGCAGCGCTAGGACGGGGAATTACGAAGCTTTCTTT; CDR3 protein: CSARTGNYEAFF
J gene: TRBJ2-2; V gene: TRBV20-1; D gene: TRBD1; clone size: few; CDR3 DNA: TGCAGTGCTAGAGGAAACCCCGGGACAGGGACCACCGGGGAGCTGTTTTTT; CDR3 protein: CSARGNPGTGTTGELFF
J gene: TRBJ2-7; V gene: TRBV7-2; D gene: NA; clone size: NA; CDR3 DNA: TGTGCCAGCAGCTTAGGGCGGGACAGCTCCTACGAGCAGTACTTC; CDR3 protein: CASSLGRDSSYEQYF
J gene: TRBJ1-3; V gene: TRBV11-2; D gene: NA; clone size: few; CDR3 DNA: TGTGCCAGCAGCTCGGAAGGAAACACCATATATTTT; CDR3 protein: CASSSEGNTIYF
J gene: TRBJ1-1; V gene: TRBV6-1; D gene: NA; clone size: NA; CDR3 DNA: TGTGCCAGCAGCCAAAGGCTGGATTCGACTGAAGCTTTCTTT; CDR3 protein: CASSQRLDSTEAFF
J gene: TRBJ2-1; V gene: TRBV20-1; D gene: TRBD2; clone size: few; CDR3 DNA: TGCAGTGCTAGAGATGCAACGGGGGGATCCTACAATGAGCAGTTCTTC; CDR3 protein: CSARDATGGSYNEQFF
J gene: TRBJ2-7; V gene: TRBV28; D gene: NA; clone size: NA; CDR3 DNA: TGTGCCAGCAGTAACACCGGGACGCCGCACCACGAGCAGTACTTC; CDR3 protein: CASSNTGTPHHEQYF
J gene: TRBJ1-2; V gene: TRBV3-1; D gene: NA; clone size: many; CDR3 DNA: TGTGCCAGCAGCCTCGGGAGGCCCAAGTATGGCTACACCTTC; CDR3 protein: CASSLGRPKYGYTF
J gene: TRBJ2-3; V gene: TRBV5-1; D gene: TRBD2; clone size: many; CDR3 DNA: TGCGCCAGCAGCTCGCTAGCCGGGGAGGGATATGATACGCAGTATTTT; CDR3 protein: CASSSLAGEGYDTQYF
J gene: TRBJ2-4; V gene: TRBV15; D gene: NA; clone size: many; CDR3 DNA: TGTGCCACCAGCAGAGATGGGGGGGGCCTAGCCAAAAACATTCAGTACTTC; CDR3 protein: CATSRDGGGLAKNIQYF
J gene: TRBJ1-2; V gene: TRBV29-1; D gene: NA; clone size: many; CDR3 DNA: TGCAGCGTCCAGGCCACTTACAATGGCTACACCTTC; CDR3 protein: CSVQATYNGYTF
J gene: TRBJ1-2; V gene: TRBV30; D gene: TRBD1; clone size: many; CDR3 DNA: TGTGCCTGGAGCGGGGACAGGTCTAACTATGGCTACACCTTC; CDR3 protein: CAWSGDRSNYGYTF
J gene: TRBJ2-7; V gene: TRBV9; D gene: TRBD2; clone size: many; CDR3 DNA: TGTGCCAGCAGCGTAACGGGGGGCGAGCAGTACTTC; CDR3 protein: CASSVTGGEQYF
J gene: TRBJ2-5; V gene: TRBV5-1; D gene: NA; clone size: many; CDR3 DNA: TGCGCCAGCAGCTTGGGCCCCAGCGGTCAAGAGACCCAGTACTTC; CDR3 protein: CASSLGPSGQETQYF
J gene: TRBJ2-5; V gene: TRBV5-6; D gene: NA; clone size: many; CDR3 DNA: TGTGCCAGCATACTAGTCGAGGGGGGACAAGAGACCCAGTACTTC; CDR3 protein: CASILVEGGQETQYF
J gene: TRBJ2-3; V gene: TRBV4-1; D gene: NA; clone size: many; CDR3 DNA: TGCGCCAGCAGCGGGGGAATGGACCAGAGGGCGGATACGCAGTATTTT; CDR3 protein: CASSGGMDQRADTQYF
J gene: TRBJ2-1; V gene: TRBV7-2; D gene: TRBD2; clone size: NA; CDR3 DNA: TGTGCCAGCAGCACTAGCGGGGGGGTCTACAATGAGCAGTTCTTC; CDR3 protein: CASSTSGGVYNEQFF
J gene: TRBJ2-3; V gene: TRBV7-9; D gene: TRBD2; clone size: many; CDR3 DNA: TGTGCCAGCAGCTCCCCCTCGGGACTAGCGATCCATACGCAGTATTTT; CDR3 protein: CASSSPSGLAIHTQYF
J gene: TRBJ2-2; V gene: TRBV18; D gene: NA; clone size: many; CDR3 DNA: TGTGCCAGCTCACTCCCTGAGAAGGAGCTGTTTTTT; CDR3 protein: CASSLPEKELFF
J gene: TRBJ2-5; V gene: TRBV29-1; D gene: TRBD1; clone size: many; CDR3 DNA: TGCAGCGCCCGGGACAGTAAAGAGACCCAGTACTTC; CDR3 protein: CSARDSKETQYF
J gene: TRBJ2-5; V gene: TRBV28; D gene: NA; clone size: few; CDR3 DNA: TGTGCCAGCAGTTTAGTGTCGGGGGCTGAGACCCAGTACTTC; CDR3 protein: CASSLVSGAETQYF
J gene: TRBJ2-2; V gene: TRBV5-1; D gene: TRBD2; clone size: many; CDR3 DNA: TGCGCCAGCAGCTTGCTTCTAGCGGATAACACCGGGGAGCTGTTTTTT; CDR3 protein: CASSLLLADNTGELFF
J gene: TRBJ2-7; V gene: TRBV7-3; D gene: TRBD1; clone size: many; CDR3 DNA: TGTGCCAGCAGCTCCGGGACAGGGCCTTCCTACGAGCAGTACTTC; CDR3 protein: CASSSGTGPSYEQYF
J gene: TRBJ2-6; V gene: TRBV6-1; D gene: TRBD1; clone size: NA; CDR3 DNA: TGTGCCAGCAGTAATACAGGGGCTGGGGCCAACGTCCTGACTTTC; CDR3 protein: CASSNTGAGANVLTF
J gene: TRBJ2-3; V gene: TRBV20-1; D gene: TRBD2; clone size: many; CDR3 DNA: TGCAGTGCTAGAGAGCTTGGGGTTAGCGGGGCCACAGATACGCAGTATTTT; CDR3 protein: CSARELGVSGATDTQYF
J gene: TRBJ1-5; V gene: TRBV12-3/TRBV12-4; D gene: NA; clone size: NA; CDR3 DNA: TGTGCCAGCAGTTTGGCGACCAGCGGGCAGCCCCAGCATTTT; CDR3 protein: CASSLATSGQPQHF
J gene: TRBJ2-2; V gene: TRBV20-1; D gene: NA; clone size: many; CDR3 DNA: TGCAGTGCCCGGGCGGAGAGGGACACCGGGGAGCTGTTTTTT; CDR3 protein: CSARAERDTGELFF
J gene: TRBJ2-5; V gene: TRBV27; D gene: NA; clone size: many; CDR3 DNA: TGTGCCAGCAGTATATCGGACAGTCAAGAGACCCAGTACTTC; CDR3 protein: CASSISDSQETQYF
J gene: TRBJ2-3; V gene: TRBV7-3; D gene: TRBD1; clone size: NA; CDR3 DNA: TGTGCCAGCAGCTTAACTCTAGGGGGCGGTACGGCTACGCAGTATTTT; CDR3 protein: CASSLTLGGGTATQYF
J gene: TRBJ2-2; V gene: TRBV24-1; D gene: TRBD1; clone size: few; CDR3 DNA: TGTGCCACCAGTGACCACAGGGGTTTGGGCACCGGGGAGCTGTTTTTT; CDR3 protein: CATSDHRGLGTGELFF
J gene: TRBJ2-2; V gene: TRBV20-1; D gene: NA; clone size: many; CDR3 DNA: TGCAGTGCCCTTAATGGGGGCGCAAAAGTCGGGGAGCTGTTTTTT; CDR3 protein: CSALNGGAKVGELFF
J gene: TRBJ1-6; V gene: TRBV10-3; D gene: TRBD1; clone size: many; CDR3 DNA: TGTGCCATCAGGGGGGGAACCCAGGGGGGTAATTCACCCCTCCACTTT; CDR3 protein: CAIRGGTQGGNSPLHF
J gene: TRBJ2-4; V gene: TRBV20-1; D gene: NA; clone size: many; CDR3 DNA: TGCAGTGCTGGGAGCTTAGCCAAAAACATTCAGTACTTC; CDR3 protein: CSAGSLAKNIQYF
J gene: TRBJ2-2; V gene: TRBV2; D gene: TRBD2; clone size: few; CDR3 DNA: TGTGCCAGCAGTCCCCTTCGGACTAGCGGGGGGTCGAACACCGGGGAGCTGTTTTTT; CDR3 protein: CASSPLRTSGGSNTGELFF
J gene: TRBJ2-3; V gene: TRBV20-1; D gene: TRBD2; clone size: many; CDR3 DNA: TGCAGTGCTAGCCGTGGGGGGGAGACAAGTGGGTATTTT; CDR3 protein: CSASRGGETSGYF
J gene: TRBJ1-3; V gene: TRBV7-2; D gene: NA; clone size: NA; CDR3 DNA: TGTGCTACCACCAGCTCTGGAAACACCATATATTTT; CDR3 protein: CATTSSGNTIYF
J gene: TRBJ2-5; V gene: TRBV15; D gene: TRBD2; clone size: many; CDR3 DNA: TGTGCCACCAGCGGCACCTTAGCGGGGTCGAAGTACTTC; CDR3 protein: CATSGTLAGSKYF
J gene: TRBJ2-3; V gene: TRBV12-3/TRBV12-4; D gene: TRBD2; clone size: many; CDR3 DNA: TGTGCCAGCATCAAGCGGGGGGGCACAGATACGCAGTATTTT; CDR3 protein: CASIKRGGTDTQYF
J gene: TRBJ2-7; V gene: TRBV7-2; D gene: NA; clone size: NA; CDR3 DNA: TGTGCCAGCAGCTTAGATCCACCCTACGAGCAGTACTTC; CDR3 protein: CASSLDPPYEQYF
J gene: TRBJ2-5; V gene: TRBV6-5; D gene: TRBD2; clone size: few; CDR3 DNA: TGTGCCAGCAGGTTTACTAGCGGGGGTCCGGAGACCCAGTACTTC; CDR3 protein: CASRFTSGGPETQYF
J gene: TRBJ2-1; V gene: TRBV20-1; D gene: TRBD2; clone size: many; CDR3 DNA: TGCAGTGCTTCACGCGGGGGGGAAACCAATGAGCAGTTCTTC; CDR3 protein: CSASRGGETNEQFF
J gene: TRBJ2-5; V gene: TRBV11-2; D gene: NA; clone size: few; CDR3 DNA: TGTGCCAGCAGCTTAGGAACTCATGGGCGAGAGACCCAGTACTTC; CDR3 protein: CASSLGTHGRETQYF
J gene: TRBJ2-7; V gene: TRBV20-1; D gene: TRBD2; clone size: NA; CDR3 DNA: TGCAGTGCCCCTGGCCCTCTAGCGGGGGACGTCAGATCCTACGAGCAGTACTTC; CDR3 protein: CSAPGPLAGDVRSYEQYF